The 10 T cell receptor beta chains in this list originate from one sample, sequenced in a study of blood T cell repertoires in COVID-19. Some clones are missing from TCRdb's copy, which holds only in-frame ones; the method was immunoSEQ multiplex PCR. The sample includes more than 300,000 clones, approximately 90% of them seen just once. Source material: PBMCs or T cells enriched from blood (not recorded which). These TCRs come from a woman younger than 30 who had recovered from COVID-19.

The gene calls are TRBV5-1 and TRBJ1-5, with D unclear. The CDR3 runs to 12 residues. Germline CDR1 SGHRS, CDR2 YFSETQ. V was pared by 8 bases and J by 2 bases, with 8 bases between. CDR3 DNA sequence: TGCGCCAGTATCCGGGGCAATCAGCCCCAGCATTTT. Translated, it gives CASIRGNQPQHF.

CDR3 coding DNA: TGTGCCTGTTCGGGACAGCCTAACACTGAAGCTTTCTTT. Its protein product is CACSGQPNTEAFF. The chain couples TRBV30 to TRBJ1-1, with 7 positions matching TRBD1. Trimming cost V 6 bases and J 2 bases; bases outside gene matches: 6. CDR1 is GTSNPN, CDR2 SVGIG, per germline (reference sequence). There are 13 residues in the CDR3. Complete variable domain (other parts from reference TRBV30 and TRBJ1-1): SQTIHQWPATLVQPVGSPLSLECTVEGTSNPNLYWYRQAAGRGLQLLFYSVGIGQISSEVPQNLSASRPQDRQFILSSKKLLLSDSGFYLCACSGQPNTEAFFGQGTRLTVV.

This rearrangement joins TRBV6-2 or TRBV6-3 to TRBJ1-1; D gene ambiguous. This CDR3 has 15 residues. Trimming stripped 2 bases from V and 1 base from J, with 11 bases between. Germline CDR1 and CDR2: MNHEY and SVGEGT. The CDR3 protein is CASSYDKAGNTEAFF. The CDR3 DNA reads TGTGCCAGCAGTTACGACAAAGCAGGGAACACTGAAGCTTTCTTT.

The V call is TRBV5-4, the J call TRBJ2-1; 9 nucleotides match TRBD1. With 1 base clipped from V and 5 bases from J, the junction kept 4 bases outside the gene matches. CDR1 and CDR2 (germline): SGHNT, YYREEE (reference sequence). The CDR3 extends over 15 amino acids. For the CDR3, the DNA is TGTGCCAGCAGCTTGACAGGGGGCGCGGACAATGAGCAGTTCTTC. Its translation: CASSLTGGADNEQFF. Looking up the rest from reference TRBV5-4 and TRBJ2-1 gives the full variable domain: ETGVTQSPTHLIKTRGQQVTLRCSSQSGHNTVSWYQQALGQGPQFIFQYYREEENGRGNFPPRFSGLQFPNYSSELNVNALELDDSALYLCASSLTGGADNEQFFGPGTRLTVL.

The CDR3 DNA is TGCGCCAGCAGTGAGAGCGCTGCGGCGAGGGAGACCCAGTACTTC. Translated: CASSESAAARETQYF. The chain joins TRBV10-1 to TRBJ2-5; D not certain. V gave up 2 bases and J gave up 5 bases, with 15 bases separating them. This CDR3 comprises 15 residues. Germline V gene sequence: CDR1 WNHNN, CDR2 SYGVQD (reference sequence).

This clone was observed a handful of times. V and J are TRBV13 and TRBJ1-2; D not resolved. The CDR3 is 14 residues long. The V gene's germline CDR1 is PRHDT and CDR2 FYEKMQ (reference sequence). Trimming removed 0 bases from V and 0 bases from J, with 5 bases in between. DNA for the CDR3: TGTGCCAGCAGCTTAGGTGGCTCTAACTATGGCTACACCTTC. Translating gives CASSLGGSNYGYTF.

The V and J genes are TRBV7-8 and TRBJ2-3; perhaps TRBD2 as D (5 bases). CDR1 is SGHVS, CDR2 FQNEAQ, per germline. CDR3 length equals 17 residues. The V end lost 1 base, the J end lost 1 base, and 15 bases lay between the germline ends. The CDR3 DNA sequence: TGTGCCAGCAGCTTAGGCAGAAAGGGTAGCGGCACAGATACGCAGTATTTT. This encodes CASSLGRKGSGTDTQYF.

The rearrangement links TRBV4-3 to TRBJ1-4; 7 bases map to TRBD1. Germline V lookup: CDR1 LGHNA, CDR2 YSLEER. V gave up 6 bases and J gave up 3 bases; unmatched junction bases: 13. The CDR3 is 17 residues long. Here the CDR3 reads CASRQLSPGTANEKLFF. The CDR3 bases are TGCGCCAGCAGGCAATTATCCCCGGGGACAGCTAATGAAAAACTGTTTTTT.

The J gene is TRBJ1-2, the V gene TRBV7-8; D is undetermined. Germline CDR1 is SGHVS and CDR2 is FQNEAQ. This CDR3 has 12 residues. The V and J ends lost 2 bases and 5 bases respectively, with 6 bases between them. The CDR3 nucleotides are TGTGCCAGCAGCTTATCGGGGTATGGCTACACCTTC. This codes for CASSLSGYGYTF.

The chain joins TRBV24-1 to TRBJ1-2, with D possibly matching TRBD1 (6 bases). V was trimmed by 9 bases and J by 2 bases, leaving 12 bases between them. Germline V gene lookup returns CDR1 KGHDR and CDR2 SFDVKD. This CDR3 is built from 13 residues. The CDR3 sequence is CATSPGHNYGYTF. CDR3 DNA sequence: TGTGCCACCTCTCCGGGACACAACTATGGCTACACCTTC.